The entry below describes one T cell receptor beta chain. This clone appeared once. No antigen is known for it. No per-base quality is available; no much larger clone lies one base away. The entry originates in a study of cytomegalovirus exposure and HLA in healthy donors (dated by TCRdb to about 2017). In terms of the full investigation: In an earlier analysis of some 610 of the donors, 250 to 300 Gb of sequence data and 90 million to 120 million unique TCR beta sequences from approximately 180 million T cells were reported. Around 320 gigabases of sequencing data and approximately 85 million unique TCR sequences were included in an early release covering roughly 600 HLA-typed donors. The genetic ancestry cluster associated with self-reported Caucasian donors included about 81% of the 300 to 450 genotyped donors. The study was designed to test whether signatures of past pathogen exposure could be identified by cataloging public T cell receptors. Using immunosequencing, the study profiled T cell repertoires from about 610 subjects and related those repertoires to cytomegalovirus serostatus. Along with the roughly 670-subject first cohort, a separate validation cohort of about 110 different subjects was used. To predict cytomegalovirus infection status, the study combined high-throughput TCR immunosequencing, statistical association of individual TCRs with disease status, and machine learning. A later analysis re-examined previously published TCR beta repertoires from 600 to 700 donors and added high-resolution HLA genotyping to investigate patterns of TCR occurrence. The later analysis used no new phenotypic data to find candidate immune exposures, relying instead on TCR beta sequences and their occurrence across donors. An earlier analysis of roughly 600 of the donors used high-throughput TCR beta sequencing to judge whether each TCR beta V gene segment behaved as functional or pseudogenic. Alongside the repertoire data, information on donor age, sex, ethnicity and CMV serostatus was compiled. In a later genetic analysis, genome-wide SNP genotypes for 398 of the 666 donors were used, and that subset was treated as a discovery cohort. All discovery cohort repertoires had been generated using a single sequencing platform. HLA typing covered class I and class II loci at four-digit resolution. Typing coverage differed by locus: A, B, C, DRB1 and DQB1 were typed in roughly 620-640 donors, DQA1 in about 510, DPA1 in some 610, and DPB1 in just under 490. Five DR-DQ haplotypes were treated as single units for association and clustering because of strong linkage in the cohort. Across some 400 genotyped donors of the cohort, an average of 235,054 unique TCR beta nucleotide sequences per donor were sequenced, and about a sixth of those sequences were non-productive. What the authors observed across the whole study: In a later analysis, the rate of TCR association differed among HLA loci, with DRB1 alleles having the most associated TCRs and HLA-C alleles having the fewest. Some IMGT-functional V segments, including TRBV6-2 and TRBV6-3, could not be distinguished by the 87-base-pair reads and were therefore excluded. At a false discovery rate of 0.05, a later analysis linked about 16,000 TCR beta sequences to specific HLA alleles. Correlated functional status among segregating V segments might reflect linkage disequilibrium, but an unknown experimental factor could not be ruled out. A further reported finding was that TCR beta sequences accurately predicted the HLA-A and HLA-B alleles for most subjects in the first cohort. Most TCR sequences were observed very rarely across donors, whereas some public TCRs were present in many individuals. A later analysis found that most CMV-associated TCR beta chains appeared HLA-restricted, with HLA associations seemingly driven largely by CMV exposure. An earlier analysis of some 590 of the donors showed that most TCR beta V segments appeared in productive rearrangements either about 87% or about 30% of the time, which broadly matched IMGT annotations. Because counts were too low, 15 to 20 rarely observed V segments, including chromosome 9 orphons, were excluded from the earlier analysis of around 590 of the donors. Compared with equally common non-associated chains, HLA-associated TCR beta chains in a later analysis were more clonally expanded and had lower generation probabilities. Because HLA typing was unavailable for some donors at each locus, only the typed subset was used in association tests. Roughly uniform sequencing depth across donors was assumed in presence/absence analyses, although this assumption may not hold. For the cohort, immune exposure information was limited to CMV serostatus. The cohort was sequenced for TCR beta chains only, and without alpha or paired-chain data the features that could be detected were limited. Cytomegalovirus status was reported to be diagnosed by the classifier with high specificity and sensitivity in both the original and validation cohorts. Strong co-occurrence of HLA alleles, especially DR and DQ, made assigning TCR associations to individual alleles difficult. In vitro tests confirmed that a few of the cytomegalovirus-associated TCR beta chains recognize cytomegalovirus antigens. A group of highly shared sequence variants was considered likely to be a technical artifact of the sequencing pipeline. According to the authors, the approach could potentially be generalized to other disease states and immunological phenotypes. In a later genetic analysis, fewer N-insertions in productive TCRs were reported among donors in an Asian-associated ancestry cluster than the roughly 700-donor mean. The study listed 150 to 200 TCR beta chains as associated with cytomegalovirus. According to a later analysis, parvovirus B19, influenza, CMV and Epstein-Barr virus appeared linked to several top co-occurrence clusters. A later genetic analysis associated a missense DCLRE1C variant with V-gene and J-gene trimming of TCR beta chains, and an independent cohort replicated the association.

The cohort was made up of approximately 670 healthy bone marrow donors. At the time of sampling, every cohort member was nominally healthy, though immune exposures that went unrecorded were likely present. The donor tested CMV seropositive and was one of the 289 seropositive cohort members. Each donor provided a peripheral blood sample, and peripheral blood mononuclear cells were used for TCR beta sequencing. The Qiagen DNeasy Blood Extraction Kit was used to extract genomic DNA from the blood cell samples. The method was the immunoSEQ multiplex PCR assay. For the multiplex PCR, a mixture combining 60 forward primers for TCR Vbeta segments and 13 reverse primers for TCR Jbeta segments was used. Amplification of the CDR3 region of rearranged TCR beta genes was performed with a multiplex PCR assay on genomic DNA. The amplified TCR beta libraries were sequenced on the Illumina HiSeq System as 87-base-pair reads. From the authors' description of their analysis: A later analysis tallied approximately 87 million unique TCR beta chains across the 666 repertoires, and approximately 11 million of those chains were shared by two or more donors. To remove PCR and sequencing errors, raw reads were error-corrected and collapsed into unique sequences using a nearest-neighbor algorithm that merged closely related sequences. V, D and J gene segments were assigned by aligning CDR3 sequences to IMGT reference sequences. For a sequence to be retained, a match of at least six nucleotides was required to both a V gene segment and a J gene segment. Rearrangements were classified as productive when the CDR3 lacked stop codons and remained in frame with V and J, and all other rearrangements were classified as non-productive. Following IMGT convention, CDR3 was defined as the stretch from the second conserved V-encoded cysteine up to the conserved J-encoded phenylalanine. The earlier analysis of 500 to 650 of the donors excluded any sequence lacking an unambiguous match to a single V gene segment. An earlier analysis of several hundred of the donors called V segments functional above 56.7% productive rearrangements and segregating when the between-donor standard deviation exceeded 5%. A statistical classification framework was developed to diagnose cytomegalovirus status using the catalog of TCR beta chain sequences. A later analysis assigned V and J genes by comparing TCR nucleotide sequences with IMGT/GENE-DB human TR gene sequences. A later analysis assigned CDR3 sequences and most-parsimonious VDJ recombination scenarios with the TCRdist pipeline. A later analysis defined each TCR beta chain by its CDR3 amino acid sequence plus V-gene family, and excluded reads lacking a unique V-gene family. As a way to deal with suspected cross-contamination and a sequencing artifact, a later analysis dropped roughly 600 nucleotide sequences that were highly shared and had low generation probability. For each public chain, a later analysis derived a clonal expansion index from normalized ranks of inferred template counts within each repertoire. Generation probabilities in a later analysis came from a VDJ recombination model fitted to out-of-frame rearrangements, and those results were checked against IGoR. In a later analysis, hypergeometric tests were used to score TCR-TCR, TCR-HLA and TCR-CMV co-occurrence, with a repertoire-size bias correction applied to TCR pairs. In a later analysis, false discovery rates were estimated by permuting HLA or CMV assignments 20 times. In a later analysis, co-occurring TCRs were grouped using DBSCAN, with TCRdist sequence similarity added in when clustering inside HLA-allele-positive subsets. For co-occurrence clustering, repertoires with fewer than 30,000 or more than 120,000 public chains were excluded, along with roughly 5 repertoires with anomalous nucleotide sharing. TCRdb re-hosts the immuneACCESS table, in-frame sequences only. Its copies lack some clones; in the studies checked, an unresolved V gene accounts for under half of them, and the cause for the rest is not known. V, J and clone size derive from that table, while D and trimming were established from the DNA sequence. This sample is represented by some 170,000 clones; more than 80% of them were singletons. The ten largest clones capture roughly 4.4% of the sample.

The junction shows trimming of 5 bases on V and 6 bases on J, and the gene matches do not reach 8 bases of it. Via the germline V gene, CDR1 is SGHTA and CDR2 FQGNSA. From the cysteine up to the phenylalanine, the CDR3 has a length of 14 residues. Of all the DNA, just the CDR3 is kept, 42 bases in frame from base 1. Sequencing was done on a sample of PBMCs. This TCR was sampled from a woman aged 18-29 years in good health and CMV-seropositive. Recombination joined TRBV7-2 with TRBJ2-3; 7 bases in the junction line up with TRBD1. The CDR3 reads as follows: CASSTRPQGDTQYF. The base sequence is TGTGCCAGCAGCACCCGCCCACAGGGGGATACGCAGTATTTT. The entire variable domain, with the stretches around the CDR3 drawn from the reference TRBV7-2 and TRBJ2-3 proteins, is GAGVSQSPSNKVTEKGKDVELRCDPISGHTALYWYRQSLGQGLEFLIYFQGNSAPDKSGLPSDRFSAERTGGSVSTLTIQRTQQEDSAVYLCASSTRPQGDTQYFGPGTRLTVL.